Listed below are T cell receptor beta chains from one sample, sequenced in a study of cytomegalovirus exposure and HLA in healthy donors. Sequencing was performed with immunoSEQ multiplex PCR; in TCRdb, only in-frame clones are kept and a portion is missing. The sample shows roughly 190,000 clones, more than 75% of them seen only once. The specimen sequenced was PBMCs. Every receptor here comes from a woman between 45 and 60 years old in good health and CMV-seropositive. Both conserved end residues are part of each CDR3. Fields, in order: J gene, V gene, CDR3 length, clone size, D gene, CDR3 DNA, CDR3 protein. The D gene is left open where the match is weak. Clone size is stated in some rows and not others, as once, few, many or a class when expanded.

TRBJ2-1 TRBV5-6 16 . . TGTGCCAGCAGCTTGGCGGACAGTAGCTCCTACAATGAGCAGTTCTTC CASSLADSSSYNEQFF
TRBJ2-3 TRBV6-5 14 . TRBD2 TGTGCCAGCTCGCCGGGACTAGCAGGGAGGACGCAGTATTTT CASSPGLAGRTQYF
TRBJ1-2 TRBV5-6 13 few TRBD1 TGTGCCAGCAGCCCCGGGACAGTGTATGGCTACACCTTC CASSPGTVYGYTF
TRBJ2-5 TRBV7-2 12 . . TGTGCCAGCAGCTTAGATAGGGGAACCCAGTACTTC CASSLDRGTQYF
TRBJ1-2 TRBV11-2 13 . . TGTGCCAGCAGCTTAGCGCGGGATTATGGCTACACCTTC CASSLARDYGYTF
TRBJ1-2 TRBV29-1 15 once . TGCAGCGCCTCATCCGCGGAGGGGTTAAGCTATGGCTACACCTTC CSASSAEGLSYGYTF
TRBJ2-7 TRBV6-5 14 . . TGTGCCAGCAGTTCCCAAGCAGGGCCCTACGAGCAGTACTTC CASSSQAGPYEQYF
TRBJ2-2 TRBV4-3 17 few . TGCGCCAGCAGCCAAGAGATCAACGGGGGATACACCGGGGAGCTGTTTTTT CASSQEINGGYTGELFF
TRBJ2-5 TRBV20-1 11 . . TGCAGTGCTAGATGGGCAGAGACCCAGTACTTC CSARWAETQYF
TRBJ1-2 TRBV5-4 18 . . TGTGCCAGCAGCTTGGATACTCAGGGCACGGATTGGAACTATGGCTACACCTTC CASSLDTQGTDWNYGYTF
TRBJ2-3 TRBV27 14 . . TGTGCCAGCAGTTTACGCAGGGGCGGAGATACGCAGTATTTT CASSLRRGGDTQYF
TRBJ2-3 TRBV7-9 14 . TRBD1 TGTGCCAGCAGCTTAACAGGGGGCGCAGATACGCAGTATTTT CASSLTGGADTQYF
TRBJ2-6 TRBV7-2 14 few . TGTGCCAGCAGCTGGAGCTCTGGGGCCAACGTCCTGACTTTC CASSWSSGANVLTF
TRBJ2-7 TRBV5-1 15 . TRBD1 TGCGCCAGCAGCTTAACCCCGGGACAGAGCTACGAGCAGTACTTC CASSLTPGQSYEQYF